This T cell receptor (beta chain) was identified during a study of blood T cell repertoires in COVID-19 (dated by TCRdb to the early 2020s). In terms of the full investigation: The collaborator samples originated in the United States, Italy and Spain and spanned the acute and convalescent phases of COVID-19. The material from the prospective study consisted of cDNA or gDNA derived from T cells, B-cell-depleted T cells, or PBMCs. Subjects who had been exposed to COVID-19, were actively infected with it, or had recovered from it provided the deeply sampled blood TCRbeta repertoires that made up the dataset. The repertoires were made available in a free public database intended to serve as a resource for research on the immune response to SARS-CoV-2. Samples were obtained from the ongoing ImmuneRACE study (first 160 participants) and from over 1,000 subjects provided by 6 global collaborators. Sample metadata almost always included a de-identified subject ID, COVID-19 status, age in years and sex. Where available, HLA class I and class II types were taken from metadata supplied by the sample provider and were not determined by assay-based typing. What the authors observed across the whole study: The quantity of clinical and demographic metadata differed by source and by participant and was supplied without curation.

TCRbeta CDR3 regions were amplified from genomic DNA by means of the immunoSEQ Assay, a bias-controlled multiplex PCR. The published analysis was carried out like this. The number of nucleated cells in each sample was estimated from the amplification of reference gene primers within the assay. To quantify the absolute abundance of each unique TCRbeta CDR3 rearrangement, sequence reads were collapsed and filtered. For each sample, productive Simpson clonality was calculated as the square root of Simpson's diversity index over productive rearrangements. TCRdb retrieved this table from immuneACCESS and kept in-frame rearrangements only. Not all clones are present; in checked studies, unresolved V genes account for under half, and no reason is known for the remainder. V and J calls and clone size are those listed in that table; D and trimming were worked out from the DNA. Present in this sample are more than 150,000 clones, around nine tenths of which were seen just once. The ten top clones hold 9.5% to 15% of the sample.

One collaborating source in Seattle enrolled patients while the patients were actively infected and followed the patients over time throughout the course of disease. The collaborating institutions used their own protocols to collect whole blood in K2EDTA tubes. For TCRbeta analysis, collaborators shipped samples in one of three forms: frozen whole blood, isolated PBMCs, or DNA extracted from either of those sample types. Note on this clone: Its target antigen remains unknown. No clone much larger than this one lies a single base away; base qualities are absent.

From the cysteine up to the phenylalanine, the CDR3 has a length of 17 residues. Of the read, only the CDR3 DNA is kept; its 51 bases are in frame from base 1. CDR1 is given as KGHSH and CDR2 as LQKENI, both from the germline V gene. Germline trimming: 1 base from V, 5 bases from J; junction bases outside gene matches: 11. The chain is made from TRBV18 and TRBJ1-5; TRBD1 agrees with 7 junctional bases. The source is a woman in her 70s with COVID-19, enrolled during active disease. Sequencing was done on a sample of peripheral blood. The DNA reads TGTGCCAGCTCACCACTGGTAACAGGGGAAGGAGATCAGCCCCAGCATTTT. Its product reads: CASSPLVTGEGDQPQHF.